These 8 T cell receptor beta chains were sequenced from one sample in a study of blood T cell repertoires in COVID-19. Assay: immunoSEQ multiplex PCR; the TCRdb copy retains only in-frame clones and omits some. Of roughly 290,000 clones in the sample, more than 75% were seen once. Sequencing used peripheral blood. These receptors were collected from a woman aged 45-65 years who had recovered from COVID-19.

The chain couples TRBV6-5 to TRBJ1-2, with D tentatively TRBD1 (6 bases). Trimming removed 0 bases at V and 0 bases at J, with 8 bases between. This CDR3 comprises 15 residues. CDR1 and CDR2 from the germline V gene are MNHEY and SVGAGI. The CDR3 is CASSYSGQTNYGYTF. The DNA for the CDR3 is TGTGCCAGCAGTTACTCAGGACAGACTAACTATGGCTACACCTTC.

This clone appeared a few times. The genes are TRBV11-2 and TRBJ2-7, with TRBD2 matching 9 bases. With 2 bases clipped from V and 3 bases from J, the junction kept 14 bases outside the gene matches. The CDR3 runs 18 residues. The germline V gene has CDR1 SGHAT and CDR2 FQNNGV. CDR3 nucleotides: TGTGCCAGCAGCTTACGGAGTGGTATGGCTAGCGGGAACTACGAGCAGTACTTC. Its translation: CASSLRSGMASGNYEQYF.

The CDR3 DNA reads TGCAGTGCGGGGGGAGACGAGCAGTACTTC. It specifies CSAGGDEQYF. The chain uses TRBV20-1 and TRBJ2-7; D may be TRBD2 (6 bases). The CDR3 is 10 amino acids. The V end was cut by 6 bases, the J end by 5 bases, with 8 bases between. Germline V gene sequence: CDR1 DFQATT, CDR2 SNEGSKA (reference sequence).

The chain combines TRBV3-1 (or the pseudogene TRBV3-2) with TRBJ1-6, with D possibly matching TRBD1 (6 bases). V was trimmed by 4 bases and J by 6 bases, leaving 13 bases between them. CDR3 size: 15 residues. Germline V gives CDR1 LGHDT, CDR2 YNNKEL (reference sequence). The chain's CDR3 is CASSLGPGVNSPLHF. Here the CDR3 DNA reads TGTGCCAGCAGCCTAGGTCCAGGGGTTAATTCACCCCTCCACTTT.

The V and J genes are TRBV12-3 or TRBV12-4 and TRBJ1-2; 8 bases match TRBD1. V shed 5 bases, J shed 7 bases, and the junction held 6 bases outside the gene matches. The CDR3 length is 13 residues. Here the CDR3 DNA reads TGTGCCAGCAGTCCCGGGACAGGAATTGGCTACACCTTC. The encoded protein is CASSPGTGIGYTF.

The chain couples TRBV19 to TRBJ1-2; TRBD1 matches at 8 bases. With V trimmed by 6 bases and J by 5 bases, 5 bases remained unmatched. The CDR3 totals 13 residues. Germline V gene sequence: CDR1 LNHDA, CDR2 SQIVND (reference sequence). The CDR3 protein is CASRAGTGYGYTF. The CDR3 DNA is TGTGCCAGTAGGGCCGGGACAGGATATGGCTACACCTTC.

Regarding this clone: The sample carries other DNA sequences with the same CDR3. The chain recombines TRBV5-1 with TRBJ2-3; D gene uncertain. There are 14 residues in the CDR3. Germline V CDR1 and CDR2: SGHRS, YFSETQ. With 1 base removed from V and 0 bases from J, the gap between germline ends came to 6 bases. The CDR3 protein is CASSLSGSTDTQYF. The CDR3 coding sequence is TGCGCCAGCAGCTTGTCAGGTAGCACAGATACGCAGTATTTT.

This clone came up once. The chain is built from TRBV6-5 and TRBJ2-1; TRBD2 might be the D (5 bases). The CDR3 extends over 13 amino acids. Trimming left V 6 bases short and J 7 bases short, with 13 bases between. Germline V CDR1 and CDR2: MNHEY, SVGAGI. CDR3 amino acids: CASREVVSNEQFF. DNA for the CDR3: TGTGCCAGCAGGGAGGTGGTTTCGAATGAGCAGTTCTTC.